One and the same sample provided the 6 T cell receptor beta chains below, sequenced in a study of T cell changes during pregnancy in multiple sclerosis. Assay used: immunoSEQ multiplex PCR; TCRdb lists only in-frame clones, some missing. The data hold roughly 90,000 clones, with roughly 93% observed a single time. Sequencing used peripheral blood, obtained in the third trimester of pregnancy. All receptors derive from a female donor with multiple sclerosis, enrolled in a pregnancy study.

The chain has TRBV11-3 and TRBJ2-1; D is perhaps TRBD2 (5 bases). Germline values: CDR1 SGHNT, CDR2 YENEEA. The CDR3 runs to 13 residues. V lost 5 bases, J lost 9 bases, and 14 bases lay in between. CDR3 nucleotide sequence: TGTGCCAGCAGCCCGAGAGGGAGCATTGAGCAGTTCTTC. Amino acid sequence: CASSPRGSIEQFF. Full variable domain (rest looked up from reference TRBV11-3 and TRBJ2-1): EAGVVQSPRYKIIEKKQPVAFWCNPISGHNTLYWYLQNLGQGPELLIRYENEEAVDDSQLPKDRFSAERLKGVDSTLKIQPAELGDSAVYLCASSPRGSIEQFFGPGTRLTVL.

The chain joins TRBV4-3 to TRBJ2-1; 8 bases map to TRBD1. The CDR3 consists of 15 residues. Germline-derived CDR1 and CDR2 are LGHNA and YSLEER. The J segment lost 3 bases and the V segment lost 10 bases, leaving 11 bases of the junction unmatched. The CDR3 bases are TGCGCCAATCGTGCAACAGGGGGAATCTACAATGAGCAGTTCTTC. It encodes CANRATGGIYNEQFF.

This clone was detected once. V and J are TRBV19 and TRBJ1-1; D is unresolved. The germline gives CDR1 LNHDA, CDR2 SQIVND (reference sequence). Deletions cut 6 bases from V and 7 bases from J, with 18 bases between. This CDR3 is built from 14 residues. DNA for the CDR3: TGTGCCAGTAGGCCTTCCCTGACGGGAGATGAAGCTTTCTTT. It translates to CASRPSLTGDEAFF.

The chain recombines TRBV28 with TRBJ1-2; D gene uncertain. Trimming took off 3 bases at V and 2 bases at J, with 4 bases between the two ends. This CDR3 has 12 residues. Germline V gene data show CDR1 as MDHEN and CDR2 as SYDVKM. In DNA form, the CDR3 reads TGTGCCAGCAGTTTGCAGAACTATGGCTACACCTTC. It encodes CASSLQNYGYTF.

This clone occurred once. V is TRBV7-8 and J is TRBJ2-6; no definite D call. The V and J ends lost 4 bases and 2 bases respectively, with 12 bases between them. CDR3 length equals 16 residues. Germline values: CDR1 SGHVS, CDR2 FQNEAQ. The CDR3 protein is CASSSDEAAGANVLTF. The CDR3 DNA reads TGTGCCAGCAGCTCCGATGAGGCCGCTGGGGCCAACGTCCTGACTTTC.

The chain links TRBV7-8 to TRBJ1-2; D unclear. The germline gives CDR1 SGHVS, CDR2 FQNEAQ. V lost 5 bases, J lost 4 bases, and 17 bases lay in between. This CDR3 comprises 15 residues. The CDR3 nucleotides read TGTGCCAGCAGCCTCTCAAGTGGTCAGGCCTATGGCTACACCTTC. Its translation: CASSLSSGQAYGYTF.